Below, 17 T cell receptor beta chains from the same sample are listed, as sequenced in a study of blood T cell repertoires in COVID-19. Sequencing was performed with immunoSEQ multiplex PCR; in TCRdb, only in-frame clones are kept and a portion is missing. This sample yields over 100,000 clones, of which over 60% are seen a single time; under 2.5% belongs to the top ten. Sequenced sample: peripheral blood. The receptor source for this set is a woman in her sixties or seventies with acute or convalescent COVID-19.

The chain has TRBV3-1 (or the pseudogene TRBV3-2) and TRBJ2-1; tentatively, D is TRBD2 (6 bases). The V end was cut by 0 bases, the J end by 7 bases, with 16 bases between. The CDR3 covers 16 residues. Germline assignment: CDR1 LGHDT and CDR2 YNNKEL (reference sequence). This chain's CDR3 is CASSQDSSGGENEQFF. The CDR3 bases are TGTGCCAGCAGCCAAGATTCCAGCGGAGGGGAGAATGAGCAGTTCTTC.

The chain uses TRBV11-3 and TRBJ1-2, with a tentative D call TRBD1 (6 bases). The CDR3 consists of 17 residues. V was trimmed by 6 bases and J by 0 bases, leaving 20 bases between them. CDR1 and CDR2 from the germline V gene are SGHNT and YENEEA. CDR3 protein: CASSPTPGAAANYGYTF. The CDR3 DNA sequence: TGTGCCAGCAGTCCTACTCCAGGGGCAGCAGCTAACTATGGCTACACCTTC.

The genes are TRBV18 and TRBJ1-2; no definite D call. Germline V gives CDR1 KGHSH, CDR2 LQKENI. V lost 3 bases to trimming and J lost 4 bases, with 9 bases between them. The CDR3 has 13 residues. For the CDR3, the DNA is TGTGCCAGCTCACCCGACGGCGGCTATGGCTACACCTTC. Translating it yields CASSPDGGYGYTF.

This clone was seen ten or more times. The J gene is TRBJ1-2, the V gene TRBV19, with TRBD1 matching 11 bases. The length of the CDR3 is 14 residues. J lost 3 bases, V lost 6 bases, and 3 bases had no gene match. Germline V CDR1 and CDR2: LNHDA, SQIVND (reference sequence). CDR3 DNA sequence: TGTGCCAGTAGAATGGGACAGGGGGACTATGGCTACACCTTC. This sequence encodes CASRMGQGDYGYTF.

The gene calls are TRBV5-6 and TRBJ2-1; 14 bases are shared with TRBD2. V was pared by 4 bases and J by 6 bases, with 6 bases of the junction left unmatched. The germline gives CDR1 SGHDT, CDR2 YYEEEE. The length of the CDR3 is 16 residues. The CDR3 loop is CASSPGLAGEGNEQFF. Here the CDR3 DNA reads TGTGCCAGCAGCCCGGGACTAGCGGGGGAGGGCAATGAGCAGTTCTTC.

V gene TRBV5-5 combines with J gene TRBJ2-2; weak D call: TRBD1 (6 bases). CDR1 SGHKS and CDR2 YYEKEE come from the germline V gene (reference sequence). The ends were cut back, 5 bases at V and 7 bases at J, with 15 bases in the middle. The CDR3 runs 14 residues. This CDR3 is CASSYQGTVGELFF. In DNA, the CDR3 is TGTGCCAGCAGTTACCAGGGGACGGTCGGGGAGCTGTTTTTT.

V is TRBV7-8 and J is TRBJ1-1; 7 bases match TRBD1. Germline assignment: CDR1 SGHVS and CDR2 FQNEAQ. V trimming: 5 bases; J trimming: 1 base; junction bases outside the gene matches: 7. This CDR3 spans 15 amino acids. The CDR3 nucleotides are TGTGCCAGCAGCCCACGACAGGGACCGAACACTGAAGCTTTCTTT. This codes for CASSPRQGPNTEAFF.

The rearrangement links TRBV9 to TRBJ2-7; 8 nucleotides line up with TRBD1. Per germline, CDR1 SGDLS and CDR2 YYNGEE. V gave up 4 bases and J gave up 3 bases; unmatched junction bases: 3. This CDR3 contains 13 residues. CDR3 sequence (DNA): TGTGCCAGCAGCAGCGGACAGGGCTACGAGCAGTACTTC. It yields the protein CASSSGQGYEQYF.

V usage is TRBV5-8 and J usage is TRBJ1-5, with D tentatively TRBD1 (6 bases). V lost 0 bases and J 6 bases, leaving 10 bases between the germline ends. Germline-derived CDR1 and CDR2 are SGHTS and YDEGEE. The CDR3 is made up of 14 amino acids. CDR3 sequence (DNA): TGTGCCAGCAGCTTGGTATCACAGGGTCAGCCCCAGCATTTT. Translating gives CASSLVSQGQPQHF. The variable domain in full, completed from reference TRBV5-8 and TRBJ1-5, reads EAGVTQSPTHLIKTRGQQATLRCSPISGHTSVYWYQQALGLGLQFLLWYDEGEERNRGNFPPRFSGRQFPNYSSELNVNALELEDSALYLCASSLVSQGQPQHFGDGTRLSIL.

The chain is built from TRBV6-1 and TRBJ2-1, with D possibly matching TRBD2 (5 bases). V was pared by 4 bases and J by 0 bases, with 16 bases between. The CDR3 runs 17 residues. Germline V gene lookup returns CDR1 MNHNS and CDR2 SASEGT. CDR3 protein: CASSARKRRDSYNEQFF. The CDR3 DNA sequence: TGTGCCAGCAGTGCTCGAAAGCGGAGAGACTCCTACAATGAGCAGTTCTTC.

This chain uses TRBV28 with TRBJ2-7, with 8 bases matching TRBD1. Germline V gene sequence: CDR1 MDHEN, CDR2 SYDVKM. Unmatched junction bases numbered 6, after V lost 8 bases and J lost 0 bases. The length of the CDR3 is 14 residues. Here the CDR3 reads CASVGQGSSYEQYF. The CDR3, as DNA: TGTGCCAGCGTCGGACAGGGAAGCTCCTACGAGCAGTACTTC.

Many counts were recorded for this clone. The chain links TRBV28 to TRBJ1-2; a possible D gene is TRBD1 (6 bases). CDR1 MDHEN and CDR2 SYDVKM come from the germline V gene. Trimming took off 10 bases at V and 7 bases at J, with 13 bases between the two ends. This CDR3 has 11 amino acids. The CDR3 coding sequence is TGTGCCACCAACAGGGTGGGTGGCTACACCTTC. Residues: CATNRVGGYTF.

This chain connects TRBV27 to TRBJ1-3; unclear D gene. This CDR3 comprises 14 residues. Germline loops: CDR1 MNHEY, CDR2 SMNVEV (reference sequence). Trimming pared 1 base from V and 4 bases from J, leaving 8 bases between. CDR3 sequence (DNA): TGTGCCAGCAGTTTATTCGGGTCCGGAAACACCATATATTTT. Translating it yields CASSLFGSGNTIYF.

The chain links TRBV3-1 (or the pseudogene TRBV3-2) to TRBJ2-1; a weak D match, TRBD1 (5 bases). CDR1 and CDR2 from the germline V gene are LGHDT and YNNKEL (reference sequence). The CDR3 contains 16 residues. V was clipped by 3 bases and J by 6 bases, with 18 bases between them. The CDR3 reads CASSHDGGAGINEQFF. CDR3 nucleotides: TGTGCCAGCAGCCACGATGGTGGGGCAGGCATCAATGAGCAGTTCTTC.

The chain employs TRBV7-8 and TRBJ2-2, with 9 bases that match TRBD1. This CDR3 spans 16 amino acids. The V and J ends lost 4 bases and 4 bases, in that order; junction bases with no gene match: 7. Germline values: CDR1 SGHVS, CDR2 FQNEAQ. The CDR3, as DNA: TGTGCCAGCAGCTCCACCGGGACAGGGTCCACCGGGGAGCTGTTTTTT. This encodes CASSSTGTGSTGELFF. Together with reference TRBV7-8 and TRBJ2-2, the CDR3 gives the full variable domain: GAGVSQSPRYKVAKRGQDVALRCDPISGHVSLFWYQQALGQGPEFLTYFQNEAQLDKSGLPSDRFFAERPEGSVSTLKIQRTQQEDSAVYLCASSSTGTGSTGELFFGEGSRLTVL.

This rearrangement joins TRBV11-2 to TRBJ2-1; possible D gene TRBD2, 6 bases. Germline lookup yields CDR1 SGHAT and CDR2 FQNNGV. V was cut by 4 bases and J by 4 bases, with 11 bases left in between. This CDR3 is 14 amino acids long. CDR3 nucleotides: TGTGCCAGCAGCTCGGGACTTCCTTACAATGAGCAGTTCTTC. Encoded protein: CASSSGLPYNEQFF.

The chain uses TRBV15 and TRBJ2-1, with 8 bases aligning to TRBD1. The ends lost 3 bases at V and 4 bases at J; junction bases unmatched: 8. Germline loops: CDR1 LNHNV, CDR2 YYDKDF (reference sequence). The CDR3 length is 16 residues. The CDR3 reads CATSSGQGGGYNEQFF. CDR3 DNA: TGTGCCACCAGCAGCGGACAGGGAGGCGGGTACAATGAGCAGTTCTTC.